These T cell receptor beta chains were read from a single sample in a study of shared clonotypes between healthy human individuals. Libraries were prepared by immunoSEQ multiplex PCR; TCRdb keeps only in-frame clonotypes and omits some of them. The data contain over 2 million clones, over 85% of them seen just once; the ten biggest clones take up approximately 0.13%. The sample taken for sequencing was naive CD4+ T cells sorted from blood. These receptors were collected from a man younger than 35 in good health. The CDR3 runs from the conserved cysteine through the conserved F or W. D genes are given only for firm matches. The size of a clone is reported for some rows only, either as once, few or many, or as a class for expanded clones.

TRBJ2-5 14 NA NA TRBV5-4 TGTGCCAGCAGCTTGGCCCAGGGGAGTGAGACCCAGTACTTC CASSLAQGSETQYF
TRBJ2-5 16 NA TRBD1 TRBV9 TGTGCCAGCAGCATCACCACAGGGGCCCCCTGGGAGACCCAGTACTTC CASSITTGAPWETQYF
TRBJ1-6 15 NA NA TRBV27 TGTGCCAGCAGTTTGCTGGCGGAGTATAATTCACCCCTCCACTTT CASSLLAEYNSPLHF
TRBJ1-1 13 NA NA TRBV30 TGTGCCTGGATGATTGGGGTGAACACTGAAGCTTTCTTT CAWMIGVNTEAFF
TRBJ1-3 17 NA NA TRBV18 TGTGCCAGCTCACTTGGACAGCCCCCGCTCTCTGGAAACACCATATATTTT CASSLGQPPLSGNTIYF
TRBJ1-2 17 NA TRBD1 TRBV11-2 TGTGCCAGCAGCTTAGATTCTGGACAGGGCTTTTACTATGGCTACACCTTC CASSLDSGQGFYYGYTF
TRBJ1-5 17 NA TRBD1 TRBV7-2 TGTGCCAGCAGCTTACGGACAGGGGGCTTTAGCAATCAGCCCCAGCATTTT CASSLRTGGFSNQPQHF
TRBJ2-4 15 NA NA TRBV6-1 TGTGCCAGCAGTGGACAGACCGTAGCCAAAAACATTCAGTACTTC CASSGQTVAKNIQYF
TRBJ2-5 13 NA NA TRBV4-3 TGCGCCAGCAGCCAAGAGCAGGGGAAGACCCAGTACTTC CASSQEQGKTQYF
TRBJ1-1 13 NA NA TRBV19 TGTGCCAGTACCTCCAGGGTTGGCTCTGAAGCTTTCTTT CASTSRVGSEAFF
TRBJ2-3 12 NA NA TRBV6-1 TGTGCCAGCAGTGAATCGCCAGATACGCAGTATTTT CASSESPDTQYF
TRBJ2-5 14 NA TRBD1 TRBV5-1 TGCGCCAGCAGCCCCGGGACAGGGCAAGAGACCCAGTACTTC CASSPGTGQETQYF
TRBJ1-5 16 NA TRBD1 TRBV5-1 TGCGCCAGCAGCTTGGAAAGGACAGGGGTGGATCAGCCCCAGCATTTT CASSLERTGVDQPQHF
TRBJ2-3 14 NA NA TRBV5-1 TGCGCCAGCAGCTCCCATACGGGTACAGATACGCAGTATTTT CASSSHTGTDTQYF
TRBJ2-7 16 NA NA TRBV4-3 TGCGCCAGCAGCTCCCCTTACTCGTTGATCCAGTGCGAGCAGTACTTC CASSSPYSLIQCEQYF
TRBJ1-1 13 NA NA TRBV5-6 TGTGCCAGCAGCTTGACAGTAAACACTGAAGCTTTCTTT CASSLTVNTEAFF
TRBJ2-1 13 NA NA TRBV16 TGTGCCAGCAGCCAATCATCGTCGGGCGAGCAGTTCTTC CASSQSSSGEQFF
TRBJ2-7 13 NA NA TRBV5-4 TGTGCCAGCTCCAGAGGGGATCGCTACGAGCAGTACTTC CASSRGDRYEQYF
TRBJ1-2 14 NA NA TRBV6-6 TGTGCCAGCAGTTACTCGAGGGGGGTCGAGGGCTACACCTTC CASSYSRGVEGYTF
TRBJ1-5 15 NA TRBD1 TRBV5-4 TGTGCCAGCAGCTCAGGGACAGGGGACAATCAGCCCCAGCATTTT CASSSGTGDNQPQHF
TRBJ2-4 15 NA TRBD1 TRBV6-1 TGTGCCAGCAGTGAGGGTGCGTGGACAGGGAACATTCAGTACTTC CASSEGAWTGNIQYF
TRBJ2-2 16 NA NA TRBV5-1 TGCGCCAGCAAGGCGGGACAGAGCTTTGACACCGGGGAGCTGTTTTTT CASKAGQSFDTGELFF
TRBJ1-2 13 NA NA TRBV19 TGTGCCAGTAGAGGACGTGTGAACTATGGCTACACCTTC CASRGRVNYGYTF
TRBJ2-7 16 NA NA TRBV4-1 TGCGCCAGCAGCCAAGTAATAGACAGCCTCAAGCACGAGCAGTACTTC CASSQVIDSLKHEQYF
TRBJ1-1 12 NA TRBD1 TRBV6-1 TGTGCCAGCAAACAGGGGGACGCTGAAGCTTTCTTT CASKQGDAEAFF
TRBJ1-1 14 NA NA TRBV28 TGTGCCAGCAGTCAGACCCGACCGGGGACTGAAGCTTTCTTT CASSQTRPGTEAFF
TRBJ1-1 10 NA NA TRBV29-1 TGCAGCGTCATAATTACTGAAGCTTTCTTT CSVIITEAFF
TRBJ2-3 12 once NA TRBV6-5 TGTGCCAGCAGTCGCCTAGCGGATACGCAGTATTTT CASSRLADTQYF
TRBJ1-2 14 NA TRBD1 TRBV18 TGTGCCAGCTCACCCAGTCCGACAGGGGCCGGCTACACCTTC CASSPSPTGAGYTF
TRBJ1-1 12 once NA TRBV29-1 TGCAGCGTTCCCCTGACGGACACTGAAGCTTTCTTT CSVPLTDTEAFF
TRBJ2-1 14 NA TRBD2 TRBV5-4 TGTGCCAGCAGCTTAGGGACTACCAACAATGAGCAGTTCTTC CASSLGTTNNEQFF
TRBJ2-1 11 few TRBD2 TRBV7-9 TGTGCCAGCAGCGCGGGAGATGAGCAGTTCTTC CASSAGDEQFF
TRBJ2-1 16 NA TRBD2 TRBV5-1 TGCGCCAGCAGCTTGATACTAGCGGGCCCATACAATGAGCAGTTCTTC CASSLILAGPYNEQFF
TRBJ1-3 17 NA NA TRBV5-1 TGCGCCAGCAGCTTGAGCCCACGGCCCGACTCTGGAAACACCATATATTTT CASSLSPRPDSGNTIYF
TRBJ2-1 14 NA NA TRBV15 TGTGCCACCAGCAGAGTGCCCTCTATGTATGAGCAGTTCTTC CATSRVPSMYEQFF
TRBJ1-2 16 NA NA TRBV5-1 TGCGCCAGCAGCCTACAGGGTAGTCTCCTCCTCGATGGCTACACCTTC CASSLQGSLLLDGYTF
TRBJ2-2 16 NA TRBD2 TRBV28 TGTGCCAGCAGTTTCCCGGGACTAGCGGGGGCCGGGGAGCTGTTTTTT CASSFPGLAGAGELFF
TRBJ2-2 15 NA NA TRBV7-6 TGTGCCAGCAGCTTAGGGTTTCGTGGCACCGGGGAGCTGTTTTTT CASSLGFRGTGELFF
TRBJ2-5 15 NA NA TRBV4-1 TGCGCCAGCAGCCAAGGGACAGTCGAGGGGGAGACCCAGTACTTC CASSQGTVEGETQYF
TRBJ1-6 12 NA NA TRBV27 TGTGCCACCAAGGACGCCAACTCACCCCTCCACTTT CATKDANSPLHF
TRBJ1-5 13 NA NA TRBV6-1 TGTGCCAGCAGTGAGGACACCTATCAGCCCCAGCATTTT CASSEDTYQPQHF
TRBJ2-3 14 NA NA TRBV7-9 TGTGCCAGCAGCTTATTAACGGCCACAGATACGCAGTATTTT CASSLLTATDTQYF
TRBJ2-7 14 NA TRBD2 TRBV7-2 TGTGCCAGCAGCCTTAGGCGGGAGGGACGCGAGCAGTACTTC CASSLRREGREQYF
TRBJ2-5 15 NA NA TRBV15 TGTGCCACCAGCAGAGATGGTGGGCCGACCCGGACCCAGTACTTC CATSRDGGPTRTQYF
TRBJ2-1 15 NA NA TRBV27 TGTGCCAGCAGTTTAAGGGGTAATACCTACAATGAGCAGTTCTTC CASSLRGNTYNEQFF
TRBJ1-4 16 NA NA TRBV5-6 TGTGCCAGCAGCTTTAGGGTGCTAGAGGGTAATGAAAAACTGTTTTTT CASSFRVLEGNEKLFF
TRBJ1-5 11 NA NA TRBV2 TGTGCCAGCAGTAAAGATCAGCCCCAGCATTTT CASSKDQPQHF
TRBJ1-2 15 NA NA TRBV28 TGTGCCAGCAGAACTACCGGAAGGGGACTCTATGGCTACACCTTC CASRTTGRGLYGYTF
TRBJ2-2 16 NA TRBD2 TRBV28 TGTGCCAGCAGCTCTGCGGCTAGCGGGAACACCGGGGAGCTGTTTTTT CASSSAASGNTGELFF
TRBJ1-1 13 NA TRBD1 TRBV29-1 TGCAGCGCCCAGGGACAGGTTAACACTGAAGCTTTCTTT CSAQGQVNTEAFF
TRBJ2-7 15 NA NA TRBV27 TGTGCCAGCAGTTCGCCGGGAATACCCCCCTACGAGCAGTACTTC CASSSPGIPPYEQYF